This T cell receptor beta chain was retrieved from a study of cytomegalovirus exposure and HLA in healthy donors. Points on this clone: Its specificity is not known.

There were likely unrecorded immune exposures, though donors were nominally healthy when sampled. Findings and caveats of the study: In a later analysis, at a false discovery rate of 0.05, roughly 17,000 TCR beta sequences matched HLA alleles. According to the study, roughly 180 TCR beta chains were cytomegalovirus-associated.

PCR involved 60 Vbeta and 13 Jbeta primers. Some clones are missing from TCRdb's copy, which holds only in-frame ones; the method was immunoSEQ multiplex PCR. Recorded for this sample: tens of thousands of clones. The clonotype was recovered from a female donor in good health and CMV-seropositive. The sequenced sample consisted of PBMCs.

CDR3 protein: CASSYEAGAEPQHF. The CDR3 bases are TGTGCCAGCAGTTACGAGGCAGGGGCTGAGCCCCAGCATTTT. The chain couples TRBV6-5 to TRBJ1-5; weak D call: TRBD1 (6 bases). The V and J ends lost 2 bases and 8 bases respectively, with 13 bases between them. Germline CDR1 and CDR2: MNHEY and SVGAGI. The CDR3 covers 14 residues.